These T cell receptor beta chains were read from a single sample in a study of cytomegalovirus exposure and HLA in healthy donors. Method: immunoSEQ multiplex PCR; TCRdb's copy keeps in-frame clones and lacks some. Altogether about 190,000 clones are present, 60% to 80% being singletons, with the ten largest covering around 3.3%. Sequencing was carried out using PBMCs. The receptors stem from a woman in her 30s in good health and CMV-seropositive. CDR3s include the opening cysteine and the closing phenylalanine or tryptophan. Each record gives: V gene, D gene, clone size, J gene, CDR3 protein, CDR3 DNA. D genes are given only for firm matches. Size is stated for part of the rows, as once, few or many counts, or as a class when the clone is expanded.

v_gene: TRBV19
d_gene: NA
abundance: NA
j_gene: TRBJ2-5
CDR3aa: CASSRQIQETQYF
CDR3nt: TGTGCCAGTAGCCGACAGATCCAAGAGACCCAGTACTTC

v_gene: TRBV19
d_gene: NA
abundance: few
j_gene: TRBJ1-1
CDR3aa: CASSIAGRTEAFF
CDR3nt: TGTGCCAGTAGTATAGCAGGGCGTACTGAAGCTTTCTTT

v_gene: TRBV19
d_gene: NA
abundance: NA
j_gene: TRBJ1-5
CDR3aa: CASSSRGSGSNQPQHF
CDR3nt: TGTGCCAGTAGTTCCAGGGGATCGGGTAGCAATCAGCCCCAGCATTTT

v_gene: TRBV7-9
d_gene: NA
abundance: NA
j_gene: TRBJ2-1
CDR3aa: CSSRFGDNEQFF
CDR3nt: TGTTCCAGCAGGTTCGGAGACAATGAGCAGTTCTTC

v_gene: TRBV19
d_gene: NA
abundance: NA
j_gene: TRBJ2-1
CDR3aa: CASSISEQFF
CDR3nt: TGTGCCAGTAGTATTAGTGAGCAGTTCTTC

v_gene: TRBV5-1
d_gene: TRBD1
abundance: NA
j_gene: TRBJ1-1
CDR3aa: CASSLALGQGDMNTEAFF
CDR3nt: TGCGCCAGCAGCTTGGCATTGGGACAGGGGGACATGAACACTGAAGCTTTCTTT

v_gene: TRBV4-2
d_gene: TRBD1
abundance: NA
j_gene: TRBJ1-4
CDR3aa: CASSQRFRDREEGNEKLFF
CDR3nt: TGTGCCAGCAGCCAGAGATTCCGGGACAGGGAGGAGGGTAACGAAAAACTGTTTTTT

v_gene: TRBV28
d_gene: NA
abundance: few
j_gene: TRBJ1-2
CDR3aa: CASLESRGGYTF
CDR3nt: TGTGCCAGCTTAGAAAGTAGGGGGGGCTACACCTTC

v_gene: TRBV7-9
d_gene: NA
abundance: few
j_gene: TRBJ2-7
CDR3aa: CASSLGMQLLTYEQYF
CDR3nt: TGTGCCAGCAGCTTAGGAATGCAGTTATTAACCTACGAGCAGTACTTC

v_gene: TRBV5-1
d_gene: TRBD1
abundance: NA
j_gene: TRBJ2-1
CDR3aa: CASSPPRQGAANEQFF
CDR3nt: TGCGCCAGCAGCCCCCCAAGACAGGGGGCGGCCAATGAGCAGTTCTTC

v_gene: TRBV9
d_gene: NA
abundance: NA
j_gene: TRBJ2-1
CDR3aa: CASSVALGGAEQFF
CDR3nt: TGTGCCAGCAGCGTAGCACTCGGCGGTGCTGAGCAGTTCTTC

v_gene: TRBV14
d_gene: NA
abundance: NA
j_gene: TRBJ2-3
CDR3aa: CASSQTLAPQYF
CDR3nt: TGTGCCAGCAGCCAAACACTAGCTCCGCAGTATTTT

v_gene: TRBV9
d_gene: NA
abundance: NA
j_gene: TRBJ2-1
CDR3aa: CASSVSWSSYNEQFF
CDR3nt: TGTGCCAGCAGCGTCAGCTGGAGCTCCTACAATGAGCAGTTCTTC

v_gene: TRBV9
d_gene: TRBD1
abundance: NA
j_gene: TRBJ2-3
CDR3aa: CASSGRQGADTQYF
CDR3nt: TGTGCCAGCAGCGGGAGACAGGGTGCAGATACGCAGTATTTT

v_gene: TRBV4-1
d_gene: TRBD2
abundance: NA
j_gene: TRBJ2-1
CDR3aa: CASSHLAGGEQFF
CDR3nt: TGCGCCAGCAGCCACCTAGCGGGAGGTGAGCAGTTCTTC

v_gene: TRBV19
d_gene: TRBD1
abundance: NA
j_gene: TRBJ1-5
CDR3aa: CASSGQGWGQPQHF
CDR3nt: TGTGCCAGTAGCGGACAGGGTTGGGGTCAGCCCCAGCATTTT

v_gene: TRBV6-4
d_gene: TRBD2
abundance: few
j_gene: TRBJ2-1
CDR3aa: CASSDLAVTYNEQFF
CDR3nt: TGTGCCAGCAGTGACCTAGCGGTGACCTACAATGAGCAGTTCTTC

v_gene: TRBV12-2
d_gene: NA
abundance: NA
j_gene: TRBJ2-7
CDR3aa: CASTAFFYERYF
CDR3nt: TGTGCAAGTACGGCCTTTTTCTACGAGCGGTACTTC

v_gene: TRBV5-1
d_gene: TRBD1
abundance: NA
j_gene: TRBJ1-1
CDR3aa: CASSPGQGVTEAFF
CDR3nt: TGCGCCAGCAGCCCGGGACAGGGAGTAACTGAAGCTTTCTTT

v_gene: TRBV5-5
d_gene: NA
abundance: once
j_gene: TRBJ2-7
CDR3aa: CASSLGGRQALSYEQYF
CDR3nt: TGTGCCAGCAGCTTGGGTGGTAGGCAGGCGCTCTCCTACGAGCAGTACTTC

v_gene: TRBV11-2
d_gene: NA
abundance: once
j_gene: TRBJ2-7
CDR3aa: CASSLQGKEYEQYF
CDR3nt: TGTGCCAGCAGCTTACAGGGGAAAGAATACGAGCAGTACTTC

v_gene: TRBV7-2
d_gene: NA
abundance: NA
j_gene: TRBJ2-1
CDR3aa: CASSSPWAGEQFF
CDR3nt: TGTGCCAGCAGCTCCCCGTGGGCTGGTGAGCAGTTCTTC

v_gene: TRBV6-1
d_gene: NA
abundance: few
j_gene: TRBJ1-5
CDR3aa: CASTVTAYSNQPQHF
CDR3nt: TGTGCCAGCACCGTGACAGCCTATAGCAATCAGCCCCAGCATTTT

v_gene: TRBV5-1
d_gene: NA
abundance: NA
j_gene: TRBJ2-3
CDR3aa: CASSLKETQYF
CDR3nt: TGCGCCAGCAGCTTGAAGGAGACGCAGTATTTT